A single sample is the source of the 15 T cell receptor beta chains below, sequenced in a study of regulatory T cells in long-lasting Graves disease. CDR3-region Arm-PCR and iRepertoire HTBI primers produced the TCR beta libraries. Each CDR3 protein is one row after TCRdb ran MiXCR on the multiplex PCR reads. In the table there are a few hundred thousand distinct CDR3 sequences, 20% to 25% of which are singletons. Described time point: persistent/refractory GD, antithyroid drugs over 5 years with positive TRAb. PBMCs were the source of the RNA used for TCR sequencing. The sequenced sample was peripheral blood mononuclear cells (PBMCs), obtained when the disease was refractory, from a patient treated with antithyroid drugs. Receptor source: a female donor with Graves disease.

This clonotype occurred many times. The chain combines TRBV28 with TRBJ2-5; TRBD1 might be the D (6 bases). The V end lost 6 bases, the J end lost 5 bases, and 16 bases lay between the germline ends. Germline V gives CDR1 MDHEN, CDR2 SYDVKM. The CDR3 length is 14 residues. CDR3 DNA: TGTGCCAGCAGCACAGGGTTAGGTGGGGAGACCCAGTACTTC. It encodes CASSTGLGGETQYF.

This chain joins TRBV5-6 and TRBJ1-6; D is unresolved. Per the germline V gene, CDR1 is SGHDT and CDR2 is YYEEEE. Trimming stripped 6 bases from V and 5 bases from J, with 12 bases between. There are 14 residues in the CDR3. CDR3 DNA sequence: TGTGCCAGCACCCTGACGGAAAATAATTCACCCCTCCACTTT. It translates to CASTLTENNSPLHF.

This clonotype was seen a handful of times. A much larger clone differs by one base, so this may be a read error. This sequence joins TRBV20-1 and TRBJ1-1, with 7 bases that match TRBD1. J lost 4 bases, V lost 6 bases, and 8 bases had no gene match. Looked up from germline, CDR1 is DFQATT and CDR2 is SNEGSKA (reference sequence). The CDR3 has 13 amino acids. DNA for the CDR3: TGCAGTGCCGACACAGGGGCGGGCACTGAAGCTTTCTTT. Its protein product is CSADTGAGTEAFF.

V and J are TRBV7-2 and TRBJ1-1, with D perhaps TRBD1 (5 bases). The germline V gene has CDR1 SGHTA and CDR2 FQGNSA. V was clipped by 8 bases and J by 1 base, with 17 bases between them. CDR3 length: 15 amino acids. CDR3 nucleotides: TGTGCCAGCCGACTTTGGGACGGGCGGAACACTGAAGCTTTCTTT. Translating it yields CASRLWDGRNTEAFF.

The sample holds one count of this clonotype. The CDR3: CASSLRYGHIYGYTF. CDR3 DNA sequence: TGTGCCAGTAGTCTCCGGTATGGACACATCTATGGCTACACCTTC. V gene TRBV19 combines with J gene TRBJ1-2, with D tentatively TRBD1 (5 bases). This CDR3 is built from 15 residues. Germline V gene lookup returns CDR1 LNHDA and CDR2 SQIVND (reference sequence). Trimming cost V 5 bases and J 4 bases, with 17 bases left between them. The whole variable domain, remainder taken from reference TRBV19 and TRBJ1-2, is DGGITQSPKYLFRKEGQNVTLSCEQNLNHDAMYWYRQDPGQGLRLIYYSQIVNDFQKGDIAEGYSVSREKKESFPLTVTSAQKNPTAFYLCASSLRYGHIYGYTFGSGTRLTVV.

This clonotype has at least ten counts. V gene TRBV28 combines with J gene TRBJ1-1; D is unresolved. The germline V gene has CDR1 MDHEN and CDR2 SYDVKM. The CDR3 runs to 15 residues. Trimming removed 6 bases at V and 3 bases at J, with 17 bases between. CDR3: CASSTIIGVDTEAFF. DNA of the CDR3: TGTGCCAGCAGCACTATTATTGGGGTTGACACTGAAGCTTTCTTT.

This clonotype was observed at least ten times. The chain joins TRBV11-1 to TRBJ1-5; a weak D match, TRBD1 (5 bases). The germline V gene encodes CDR1 SGHAT and CDR2 FQDESV (reference sequence). V dropped 3 bases and J dropped 5 bases, with 8 bases sitting between them. The CDR3 contains 13 residues. The CDR3 sequence: CASSFSTDQPQHF. The CDR3 DNA reads as TGTGCCAGCAGCTTTTCGACAGATCAGCCCCAGCATTTT.

This clonotype was counted many times. V is TRBV28 and J is TRBJ2-5; no firm D call. V was shortened by 1 base and J by 6 bases, with 15 bases between the two germline ends. The CDR3 spans 15 residues. Germline lookup yields CDR1 MDHEN and CDR2 SYDVKM. The CDR3 bases are TGTGCCAGCAGTTTATTTGGGCTCCTGTGGAAGACCCAGTACTTC. Its translation: CASSLFGLLWKTQYF.

In its sample, this clonotype was seen many times. The J gene is TRBJ1-2, the V gene TRBV28; TRBD1 aligns across 11 bases. Per the germline V gene, CDR1 is MDHEN and CDR2 is SYDVKM. V gave up 6 bases and J gave up 7 bases; unmatched junction bases: 10. The CDR3 runs 15 residues. DNA for the CDR3: TGTGCCAGCAGCACAGAAGGACAGGGGGCTGTTGGCTACACCTTC. This translates into CASSTEGQGAVGYTF.

This clonotype was counted between two and nine times. V is TRBV6-1 and J is TRBJ2-2; D uncertain. CDR3 length: 15 residues. Germline V gene lookup returns CDR1 MNHNS and CDR2 SASEGT. The V gene lost 5 bases and the J gene lost 7 bases, with 17 bases spanning the gap. CDR3 in amino acids: CASSPGFLLVGELFF. The CDR3 bases are TGTGCCAGCAGTCCAGGTTTTCTTCTCGTCGGGGAGCTGTTTTTT.

This clonotype was observed a handful of times. This chain uses TRBV29-1 with TRBJ2-7; D call uncertain. The CDR3 totals 13 residues. V lost 4 bases and J 9 bases, leaving 19 bases between the germline ends. The germline V gene has CDR1 SQVTM and CDR2 ANQGSEA. The CDR3: CSVAETSPLGQYF. The CDR3 nucleotides read TGCAGCGTTGCTGAGACATCCCCCCTTGGGCAGTACTTC.

In this sample, this clonotype turned up many times. The chain couples TRBV28 to TRBJ1-2, with 11 positions matching TRBD1. The CDR3 spans 16 residues. Germline trimming cut 1 base from V and 4 bases from J; bases unmatched to any gene: 5. The germline CDR1 and CDR2 sequences are MDHEN and SYDVKM. CDR3 in DNA: TGTGCCAGCAGTTTATCTACGGGACAGGGGGGCTATGGCTACACCTTC. Translating it yields CASSLSTGQGGYGYTF.

This chain joins TRBV12-3 or TRBV12-4 and TRBJ2-2; D ambiguous. This CDR3 spans 14 amino acids. The V end lost 3 bases, the J end lost 2 bases, and 7 bases lay between the germline ends. The CDR3 loop is CASSLLPNTGELFF. The CDR3 DNA sequence: TGTGCCAGCAGTTTGTTACCAAACACCGGGGAGCTGTTTTTT.

This clonotype was observed many times. The chain recombines TRBV24-1 with TRBJ2-7; D gene unclear. Germline V gives CDR1 KGHDR, CDR2 SFDVKD. The CDR3 covers 15 residues. V shed 2 bases and J shed 0 bases, with 10 bases lying between them. CDR3 bases: TGTGCCACCAGTGATTCGCGCAGGAGCTCCTACGAGCAGTACTTC. The encoded protein is CATSDSRRSSYEQYF.

This clonotype was counted only a few times. This chain links TRBV15 with TRBJ1-2, with D uncertain. CDR1 and CDR2 from the germline V gene are LNHNV and YYDKDF (reference sequence). Trimming stripped 0 bases from V and 6 bases from J, with 11 bases between. The CDR3 is 14 residues long. CDR3 DNA: TGTGCCACCAGCAGAGATAGGGTCGGCCATGGCTACACCTTC. It specifies CATSRDRVGHGYTF.